The 25 T cell receptor beta chains below come from one sample, sequenced in a study of cytomegalovirus exposure and HLA in healthy donors. Use of 60 Vbeta and 13 Jbeta primers characterized the PCR. The method was immunoSEQ multiplex PCR; TCRdb's version includes in-frame clones alone and lacks a portion of them. This table holds 110,000 to 150,000 clones, approximately 70% found once. The sample taken for sequencing was PBMCs. The receptors stem from a human donor in good health.

To note about this clone: Different DNA sequences within this sample yield the same CDR3. V is TRBV29-1 and J is TRBJ1-3; possibly TRBD1 for D (5 bases). Deletions cut 3 bases from V and 0 bases from J, with 9 bases between. Germline V gives CDR1 SQVTM, CDR2 ANQGSEA. The CDR3 spans 14 residues. CDR3 sequence (DNA): TGCAGCGTTGAGGGGGGAGCCTCTGGAAACACCATATATTTT. Translating gives CSVEGGASGNTIYF. Supplemented by reference TRBV29-1 and TRBJ1-3, the full variable domain reads SAVISQKPSRDICQRGTSLTIQCQVDSQVTMMFWYRQQPGQSLTLIATANQGSEATYESGFVIDKFPISRPNLTFSTLTVSNMSPEDSSIYLCSVEGGASGNTIYFGEGSWLTVV.

This clone was observed a few times. This chain joins TRBV7-8 and TRBJ2-7; weak D call: TRBD1 (6 bases). CDR3 length equals 14 residues. Trimming removed 5 bases from V and 1 base from J, with 12 bases in between. From germline, CDR1 is SGHVS and CDR2 FQNEAQ. The chain's CDR3 is CASSRDTESYEQYF. CDR3 nucleotide sequence: TGTGCCAGCAGCCGGGACACCGAGTCCTACGAGCAGTACTTC.

The chain uses TRBV7-6 and TRBJ2-7; tentatively, D is TRBD2 (6 bases). The CDR3 totals 14 residues. The V end was cut by 2 bases, the J end by 2 bases, with 10 bases between. Germline loops: CDR1 SGHVS, CDR2 FNYEAQ. In DNA, the CDR3 is TGTGCCAGCAGCTTAATGGGGGGAGCCTACGAGCAGTACTTC. This sequence encodes CASSLMGGAYEQYF. Full variable domain (missing parts from reference TRBV7-6 and TRBJ2-7): GAGVSQSPRYKVTKRGQDVALRCDPISGHVSLYWYRQALGQGPEFLTYFNYEAQQDKSGLPNDRFSAERPEGSISTLTIQRTEQRDSAMYRCASSLMGGAYEQYFGPGTRLTVT.

The V call is TRBV6-5, the J call TRBJ2-2; perhaps TRBD2 as D (5 bases). Trimming stripped 3 bases from V and 6 bases from J, with 8 bases between. Germline V gene data show CDR1 as MNHEY and CDR2 as SVGAGI. The CDR3 has 13 residues. The CDR3 sequence is CASSYEGAGELFF. The CDR3 DNA reads as TGTGCCAGCAGTTATGAGGGCGCCGGGGAGCTGTTTTTT.

With regard to this clone: The junction differs from germline at one of its ends, possibly a read error. V and J are TRBV7-9 and TRBJ1-2; 7 bases align to TRBD1. This CDR3 region has 16 residues. Per germline, CDR1 SEHNR and CDR2 FQNEAQ (reference sequence). CDR3 DNA: TGTTCCAGCAGCAAAGATGGACAGGCTTATAACTATGGCTACACCTTC. Its protein product is CSSSKDGQAYNYGYTF.

The rearrangement links TRBV14 to TRBJ1-1; no definite D call. V lost 4 bases to trimming and J lost 9 bases, with 18 bases between them. From germline, CDR1 is SGHDN and CDR2 FVKESK. The CDR3 is made up of 14 amino acids. The CDR3 is CASSRTIGPRKAFF. DNA of the CDR3: TGTGCCAGCAGCCGCACGATTGGGCCTCGAAAAGCTTTCTTT.

V is TRBV6-1 and J is TRBJ2-2; 10 bases align to TRBD2. The germline V gene encodes CDR1 MNHNS and CDR2 SASEGT. With 10 bases clipped from V and 5 bases from J, the junction kept 10 bases outside the gene matches. This CDR3 region has 15 residues. The CDR3: CATRRQLAGTGELFF. The CDR3 region has the DNA TGTGCCACCCGACGGCAACTAGCGGGGACCGGGGAGCTGTTTTTT.

The chain recombines TRBV27 with TRBJ1-5; TRBD1 matches at 10 bases. CDR1 is MNHEY, CDR2 SMNVEV, per germline (reference sequence). The CDR3 consists of 17 residues. After removal of 4 bases from V and 0 bases from J, the junction contained 6 bases not matched to a gene. The CDR3 reads CASSSGQGLYSNQPQHF. The CDR3, as DNA: TGTGCCAGCAGTTCGGGACAGGGGTTATATAGCAATCAGCCCCAGCATTTT.

V is TRBV21-1 and J is TRBJ2-1; the D call in the table, TRBD2, was not verified against the DNA. TRBV21-1 is described as a pseudogene. The CDR3 is 16 amino acids. The CDR3 protein is CASSKDRLAGRNEQFF. The CDR3 coding sequence is TGTGCCAGCAGCAAAGATAGACTAGCGGGACGCAATGAGCAGTTCTTC.

This clone was recorded a few times. This chain joins TRBV21-1 and TRBJ2-1; the table's D call, TRBD2, has no DNA check behind it. TRBV21-1 has pseudogene status. The CDR3 runs to 18 residues. CDR3 in DNA: TGTGCCAGCAGCAAAGTGGGGACTAGCGGGAGCGTCTACAATGAGCAGTTCTTC. As protein: CASSKVGTSGSVYNEQFF.

V usage is TRBV18 and J usage is TRBJ1-3; D is uncertain. Trimming took off 2 bases at V and 5 bases at J, with 13 bases between the two ends. From germline, CDR1 is KGHSH and CDR2 LQKENI. The CDR3 extends over 15 amino acids. CDR3: CASSPDWQTRNTIYF. In DNA form, the CDR3 reads TGTGCCAGCTCACCAGATTGGCAAACAAGAAACACCATATATTTT.

The chain employs TRBV20-1 and TRBJ1-2, with unresolved D. Trimming removed 8 bases at V and 1 base at J, with 8 bases between. Germline V CDR1 and CDR2: DFQATT, SNEGSKA (reference sequence). CDR3 length equals 11 residues. CDR3 sequence: CSPFFNYGYTF. CDR3 bases: TGCAGTCCCTTTTTTAACTATGGCTACACCTTC.

The chain is built from TRBV7-6 and TRBJ2-2; TRBD2 matches at 7 bases. CDR3 length: 16 amino acids. CDR1 and CDR2 from the germline V gene are SGHVS and FNYEAQ. With V trimmed by 2 bases and J by 4 bases, 7 bases remained unmatched. CDR3 residues: CASSLSRGSGTGELFF. CDR3 DNA sequence: TGTGCCAGCAGCTTAAGTCGCGGGAGTGGCACCGGGGAGCTGTTTTTT.

This clone was counted between two and nine times. The V gene is TRBV5-4, the J gene TRBJ1-1; no reliable D call. Germline V gene lookup returns CDR1 SGHNT and CDR2 YYREEE (reference sequence). V lost 6 bases and J 0 bases, leaving 9 bases between the germline ends. This CDR3 contains 13 residues. CDR3 nucleotide sequence: TGTGCCAGCAATCTGGACTTGAACACTGAAGCTTTCTTT. This encodes CASNLDLNTEAFF.

The chain joins TRBV19 to TRBJ1-1; D gene ambiguous. This CDR3 region has 11 residues. From germline, CDR1 is LNHDA and CDR2 SQIVND (reference sequence). Trimming left V 8 bases short and J 3 bases short, with 7 bases between. CDR3 residues: CASSRHTEAFF. CDR3 nucleotide sequence: TGTGCCAGTTCCAGGCACACTGAAGCTTTCTTT.

This rearrangement joins TRBV5-4 to TRBJ2-3, with a weak D call TRBD2 (6 bases). The CDR3 has 17 residues. CDR1 SGHNT and CDR2 YYREEE come from the germline V gene (reference sequence). V gave up 2 bases and J gave up 0 bases, with 16 bases separating them. This chain's CDR3 is CASSFGAGPHSTDTQYF. The DNA of the CDR3 is TGTGCCAGCAGCTTCGGGGCGGGGCCCCATAGCACAGATACGCAGTATTTT.

The J gene is TRBJ1-2, the V gene TRBV4-1; TRBD1 might be the D (6 bases). V shed 7 bases and J shed 4 bases, with 16 bases lying between them. The CDR3 has 14 amino acids. Germline assignment: CDR1 MGHRA and CDR2 YSYEKL. CDR3: CASKGVGEPYGYTF. As DNA, the CDR3 is TGCGCCAGCAAGGGGGTCGGGGAGCCCTATGGCTACACCTTC.

In its sample, this clone was seen a few times. The chain has TRBV6-6 and TRBJ1-4; TRBD1 aligns across 7 bases. The length of the CDR3 is 14 residues. V was pared by 6 bases and J by 7 bases, with 8 bases of the junction left unmatched. The germline gives CDR1 MNHNY, CDR2 SVGAGI (reference sequence). Here the CDR3 reads CASSTGAGSEKLFF. The CDR3 bases are TGTGCCAGCAGCACAGGGGCGGGGAGTGAAAAACTGTTTTTT.

This sequence joins TRBV5-1 and TRBJ1-1; D unclear. Germline CDR1 SGHRS, CDR2 YFSETQ. The V gene lost 3 bases and the J gene lost 0 bases, with 12 bases spanning the gap. The CDR3 is 15 residues long. The CDR3 DNA reads as TGCGCCAGCAGCTACTTAGACACCTTGAACACTGAAGCTTTCTTT. Its protein product is CASSYLDTLNTEAFF.

The chain employs TRBV6-1 and TRBJ2-7; 8 bases are a match to TRBD1. The CDR3 is made up of 14 amino acids. V shed 0 bases, J shed 2 bases, and the junction held 0 bases outside the gene matches. Looked up from germline, CDR1 is MNHNS and CDR2 is SASEGT. This CDR3 is CASSEATGAYEQYF. The CDR3 coding sequence is TGTGCCAGCAGTGAAGCGACAGGGGCCTACGAGCAGTACTTC.

The chain employs TRBV5-1 and TRBJ2-1, with TRBD2 matching over 11 bases. Germline loops: CDR1 SGHRS, CDR2 YFSETQ. This CDR3 spans 16 amino acids. Trimming at V came to 3 bases and at J to 4 bases, leaving 6 bases not matched to a gene. CDR3 sequence: CASSYLGLADYNEQFF. The CDR3 region has the DNA TGCGCCAGCAGCTACCTGGGACTAGCGGATTACAATGAGCAGTTCTTC.

V and J are TRBV11-2 and TRBJ2-7; D perhaps matches TRBD1 (8 bases). CDR3 length: 15 residues. Germline V gene data show CDR1 as SGHAT and CDR2 as FQNNGV. V shed 5 bases and J shed 4 bases, with 18 bases lying between them. CDR3 sequence reads: CASSPRTGRVYEQYF. Here the CDR3 DNA reads TGTGCCAGCAGCCCTAGGACAGGGAGGGTTTACGAGCAGTACTTC.

The chain joins TRBV10-3 to TRBJ2-1; 14 bases align to TRBD2. This CDR3 contains 16 residues. Germline V CDR1 and CDR2: ENHRY, SYGVKD. The V gene end was trimmed by 5 bases and the J gene end by 8 bases; junction bases not matched to a gene: 8. The CDR3 sequence: CAISPGLAGVLDEQFF. The CDR3 nucleotides read TGTGCCATCAGTCCGGGACTAGCGGGAGTCTTGGATGAGCAGTTCTTC.

This clone was found a few times. The chain carries TRBV28 and TRBJ2-7, with TRBD1 as a possible D gene (5 bases). V shed 4 bases and J shed 1 base, with 8 bases lying between them. The CDR3 length is 13 residues. Germline CDR1 reads MDHEN; CDR2 reads SYDVKM. The CDR3 here is CASSSRASYEQYF. DNA for the CDR3: TGTGCCAGCAGTTCCAGGGCTTCCTACGAGCAGTACTTC.

V usage is TRBV5-1 and J usage is TRBJ2-3, with TRBD2 matching 7 bases. J was trimmed by 0 bases and V by 4 bases; bases with no gene match: 5. The length of the CDR3 is 15 residues. Germline V gene data show CDR1 as SGHRS and CDR2 as YFSETQ. CDR3 sequence: CASSLSGPSTDTQYF. The CDR3 nucleotides read TGCGCCAGCAGCCTTAGCGGGCCCAGCACAGATACGCAGTATTTT.